Here is one T cell receptor beta chain with its context. No cognate antigen has been identified for it. No qualities accompany the bases; no much larger clone lies one base away. The sample is drawn from a study of identical twins (dated by TCRdb to between 2015 and 2016). Context from the whole study: To test whether fetal clonotypes persist, this study deep-sequenced TCR alpha and beta repertoires from monozygotic twins, from unrelated adults of various ages, and from cord blood. Replicate twin experiments were performed at different times using different library preparation protocols to rule out contamination.

Library creation used 5' RACE. The sequencer was an Illumina HiSeq 2000. A universal primer binding site was added through template switching, and the final cDNA carried a unique molecular identifier so that TCR cDNA molecules could be counted accurately. Specific primers in the conserved constant-segment region were used to synthesize first-strand cDNA for the TCR alpha and beta chains. To control for contamination, every cDNA library was double barcoded, receiving both a SMART-Mk sample barcode and Illumina barcodes. TruSeq adapter sequences and Illumina sample barcodes were added in two successive PCR steps. The Illumina HiSeq platform was used with custom primers to sequence TCR alpha and beta cDNA libraries. The authors processed their data as follows. MiGEC was used to process raw reads and extract unique molecular identifiers, and MiXCR was used to find CDR3 positions. Recombination models were inferred per individual with the repgenHMM and IGoR tools using an EM algorithm. The analysis of shared clonotypes was done with the tcR package in R, with sharing normalized by the product of cloneset sizes. To study raw recombination free of thymic and clonal selection effects, out-of-frame nonproductive sequences were analyzed. Starting from the raw public reads, TCRdb applied fastp trimming at Q25, assembled clones with MiXCR and retained in-frame beta chains. Each CDR3 protein appears once, grouped with its most common genes and DNA. The V and J calls and clone size are TCRdb's, not the authors'. This sample has 500,000 to 600,000 distinct CDR3 sequences in its table, and around 20% of those were observed once. The ten largest clones add up to 0.91% of the sample.

Study-level results and caveats: Because the same donors could not be followed over many years, the conclusions relied on cross-sectional statistical analysis. Abundant cord blood beta clonotypes had fewer insertions, young adult naive repertoires showed a similar but weaker trend, and memory repertoires showed no such trend. Excess twin sharing in beta out-of-frame sequences was weaker because fewer shared sequences lowered the signal-to-noise ratio. In monozygotic twins, recombination models systematically underestimated out-of-frame TCR alpha sharing, but the models matched the sharing seen between unrelated individuals. Compared with coincidental sharing between unrelated individuals, out-of-frame TCR alpha sequences shared between twins showed an excess of sequences with low generation probability. Zero-insertion analyses could be partly confounded by invariant T cells such as MAIT and iNKT, though diverse VJ usage argued against such confounding for most clonotypes.

Every donor in the study was a healthy Caucasian. The twin cohort consisted of three pairs of female monozygotic twins, all aged about 18 to 29 years. Positive isolation kits from Invitrogen were used to isolate the CD4+ and CD8+ T cell populations. The CDR3 numbers 17 residues from cysteine through phenylalanine. The retained sequence is limited to the CDR3, 51 bases, with the frame set at the first base. V trim: 0 bases; J trim: 2 bases; unmatched bases: 8. CDR1 MNHEY and CDR2 SVGAGI were looked up in the germline V gene. These sequences were also reported in another study, on T cells expressing NK-cell markers. That second report states: TCR beta-chain repertoires were profiled in sorted CD3+CD56+NKG2C+, CD3+CD56+NKG2C- and CD3+CD56-NKG2C+ T-cell subsets from roughly eight donors. Among the eight sequenced donors, seven were HCMV-seropositive and one was HCMV-seronegative. To restrict sorting to alphabetaTCR-expressing T cells, an anti-gammadeltaTCR antibody was added in several experiments. For six donors, the dominant CD3+CD56+NKG2C+ clonotypes were among the top 10 CD8+ clonotypes and accounted for 1.0-7.0% of CD8+ T cells. Those dominant clonotypes were again the most abundant among CD3+CD56-NKG2C+ cells in a few donors, at roughly 28.3-60.1%. It remained unclear whether the expanded NKG2C-expressing T cell clones were specific for HCMV antigens. The study sequenced eight donors, all healthy volunteers chosen at random: three men and five women. A commercial ELISA kit detecting HCMV-specific IgG in serum was used to determine HCMV serostatus. MIGEC handled demultiplexing of the reads and grouping by UMI, while MiTCR was used to assemble and quantify clonotypes. To exclude erroneous sequences, any TCR cDNA sequence not supported by at least two reads was discarded. The tcR package was used for downstream repertoire analysis, and clonotypes were matched across fractions by CDR3 nucleotide sequence plus V segment. Antigen specificity was annotated against VDJdb with VDJmatch, allowing one amino acid substitution in CDR3.

Sequenced sample: CD4+ T cells sorted from blood. The clonotype originates from a woman between 18 and 29 years old in good health. This receptor chain uses TRBV6-5 and TRBJ2-5, with 8 central nucleotides matching TRBD1. The sequence in DNA is TGTGCCAGCAGTTACTCAGGCAGGGGGCAATTACAAGAGACCCAGTACTTC. It codes for CASSYSGRGQLQETQYF.